These 7 T cell receptor beta chains were sequenced from one sample in a study of control samples from healthy donors and cancer patients. This table comes from immunoSEQ multiplex PCR, and its TCRdb copy is limited to in-frame clones, with some not included. Of 65,000 to 75,000 clones in the sample, more than 85% were seen once. The sequenced sample was blood. These TCRs come from a woman in her forties or fifties in good health.

A single count supports this clone. The J gene is TRBJ1-6, the V gene TRBV5-5, with a weak D call TRBD1 (6 bases). Germline assignment: CDR1 SGHKS and CDR2 YYEKEE (reference sequence). This CDR3 comprises 16 residues. V lost 0 bases and J 6 bases, leaving 13 bases between the germline ends. The CDR3 nucleotides read TGTGCCAGCAGCTTGGGCCAGGGGAGGCTTAATTCACCCCTCCACTTT. It translates to CASSLGQGRLNSPLHF.

The chain uses TRBV24-1 and TRBJ2-2, with TRBD2 matching over 7 bases. Germline lookup yields CDR1 KGHDR and CDR2 SFDVKD. V lost 9 bases, J lost 4 bases, and 4 bases stayed unmatched. This CDR3 contains 13 residues. CDR3 sequence: CATGEGFTGELFF. CDR3 nucleotides: TGTGCCACCGGGGAGGGTTTCACCGGGGAGCTGTTTTTT.

V and J are TRBV10-3 and TRBJ1-2, with TRBD1 matching over 7 bases. Germline V gene sequence: CDR1 ENHRY, CDR2 SYGVKD. The CDR3 has 13 residues. Germline trimming cut 7 bases from V and 7 bases from J; bases unmatched to any gene: 9. CDR3 loop: CAINLQGRGGYTF. CDR3 in DNA: TGTGCCATCAACCTACAGGGGCGGGGTGGCTACACCTTC.

The rearrangement joins TRBV28 to TRBJ1-2; D ambiguous. The CDR3 runs to 12 residues. Trimming shortened V by 2 bases and J by 7 bases, and 8 bases separated the two germline ends. Per the germline V gene, CDR1 is MDHEN and CDR2 is SYDVKM. This CDR3 reads CASSLTGSGYTF. CDR3 DNA: TGTGCCAGCAGTTTAACCGGATCTGGCTACACCTTC.

This clone was observed a few times. V and J are TRBV19 and TRBJ1-6; D may be TRBD1 (6 bases). The CDR3 has 15 amino acids. Trimming removed 2 bases at V and 10 bases at J, with 15 bases between. Germline CDR1 LNHDA, CDR2 SQIVND (reference sequence). The CDR3 spells CASSIRPRGGSPLHF. The DNA of the CDR3 is TGTGCCAGTAGTATACGCCCCAGGGGAGGGTCACCCCTCCACTTT.

The chain has TRBV5-1 and TRBJ2-5; D not certain. Trimming left V 0 bases short and J 2 bases short, with 8 bases between. This CDR3 region has 14 residues. CDR1 SGHRS and CDR2 YFSETQ come from the germline V gene. This CDR3 reads CASSLGSAQETQYF. The CDR3, as DNA: TGCGCCAGCAGCTTGGGTTCAGCTCAAGAGACCCAGTACTTC.

The chain couples TRBV7-2 to TRBJ2-6; D uncertain. This CDR3 is built from 14 residues. Germline V gene data show CDR1 as SGHTA and CDR2 as FQGNSA. With 6 bases removed from V and 0 bases from J, the gap between germline ends came to 6 bases. CDR3 in DNA: TGTGCCAGCAGGATAGGCTCTGGGGCCAACGTCCTGACTTTC. Its protein is CASRIGSGANVLTF.